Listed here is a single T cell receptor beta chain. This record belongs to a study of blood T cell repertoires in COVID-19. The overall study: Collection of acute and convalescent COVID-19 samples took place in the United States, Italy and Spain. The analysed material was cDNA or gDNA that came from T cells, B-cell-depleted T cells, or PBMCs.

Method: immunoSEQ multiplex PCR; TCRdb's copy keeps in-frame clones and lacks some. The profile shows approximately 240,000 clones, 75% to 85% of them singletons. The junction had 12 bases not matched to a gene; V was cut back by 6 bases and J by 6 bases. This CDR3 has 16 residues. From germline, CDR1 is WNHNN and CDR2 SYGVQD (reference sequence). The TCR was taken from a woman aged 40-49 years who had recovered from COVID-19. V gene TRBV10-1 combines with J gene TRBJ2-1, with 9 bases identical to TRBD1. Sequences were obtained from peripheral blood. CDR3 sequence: CASRKRTGEGSNEQFF. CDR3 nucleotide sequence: TGCGCCAGCAGGAAGCGGACAGGGGAGGGGTCCAATGAGCAGTTCTTC.